This paragraph reports one T cell receptor beta chain. As handled by the study authors: Amplification with reference gene primers provided the estimates of nucleated cell counts. The repertoire was sequenced with immunoSEQ multiplex PCR; TCRdb's copy has only in-frame clones and lacks some. The D gene and trimming were derived from the DNA, and the V and J assignments and clone size from that table. Here the sample spans around 160,000 clones, about 88% being singletons. Trimming removed 5 bases at V and 4 bases at J, with 14 bases between. Germline CDR1 is MNHEY and CDR2 is SVGAGI. CDR3 size: 14 residues. The sample comes from a study of blood T cell repertoires in COVID-19. About the research overall: PBMCs, B-cell-depleted T cells, or T cells provided the cDNA or gDNA that made up the material.

The V gene is TRBV6-5, the J gene TRBJ1-2, with D perhaps matching TRBD1 (6 bases). This clonotype was obtained from a man aged 18 to 29 with acute or convalescent COVID-19. The sequencing sample was made of peripheral blood. The CDR3 DNA follows: TGTGCCAGCAGTCAGGGCCGAGGGGGCTATGGCTACACCTTC. Translation gives CASSQGRGGYGYTF.